This T cell receptor (beta chain) was found in a study of cytomegalovirus exposure and HLA in healthy donors. Across the whole study: Samples from HLA-typed donors yielded about 85 million unique TCRs in an early data release. Whole-study results and caveats: Cytomegalovirus-associated TCR beta chains were listed, numbering around 150.

Both 60 Vbeta primers and 13 Jbeta primers went into the PCR. The data were produced by immunoSEQ multiplex PCR, yet TCRdb's version contains in-frame clones alone and is incomplete. The sample contains about 140,000 clones, under 85% of which appear only once. A remark on this clone: Its specificity is not known.

Germline loops: CDR1 ENHRY, CDR2 SYGVKD. This CDR3 is built from 14 residues. V shed 11 bases, J shed 3 bases, and the junction held 12 bases outside the gene matches. Healthy bone marrow donors made up the donor group. Sequencing was performed on PBMCs. The TCR was taken from a man younger than 35 in good health and CMV-seronegative. The V call is TRBV10-3, the J call TRBJ2-7; 8 bases line up with TRBD1. The CDR3 sequence: CASAGQGGIYEQYF. In nucleotides, the CDR3 is TGTGCCTCCGCCGGACAGGGCGGGATCTACGAGCAGTACTTC.